This T cell receptor (beta chain) was retrieved from a study of CD8+CD57+ T cells in acquired aplastic anemia. Study-level information: Sorted CD4+ and CD8+ cell DNA averaged roughly 3.2 ug. Read counts for CD4+ cells (from healthy donors) averaged about 10.8 million. Study-level findings and limits: In common between the patients and the controls were some 28 CD8+ CDR3 sequences. For CD8+ Simpson's diversity, patients and controls showed no significant difference.

Genomic DNA, serving as template, underwent TCR beta VDJ and CDR3 profiling. TCRdb reanalysed the reads using MiXCR and keeps one entry per CDR3 protein. The sample has roughly 58,000 distinct CDR3 sequences, about 50% seen once. This clonotype was seen repeatedly, ten times or more. Its antigen remains unknown. V was clipped by 3 bases and J by 5 bases, with 5 bases between them. Germline-derived CDR1 and CDR2 are SEHNR and FQNEAQ (reference sequence). The CDR3 has 12 amino acids. This clonotype was sampled from a human donor in good health, serving as a control. The chain recombines TRBV7-9 with TRBJ1-5; no clear D. The sequencing sample was made of sorted CD4+, CD8+, or CD8+CD57+ T cells (not recorded which) from PBMCs. The CDR3 protein is CASSFPDQPQHF. The CDR3, as DNA: TGTGCCAGCAGCTTCCCAGATCAGCCCCAGCATTTT. The whole variable domain, filled in from reference TRBV7-9 and TRBJ1-5, reads DTGVSQNPRHKITKRGQNVTFRCDPISEHNRLYWYRQTLGQGPEFLTYFQNEAQLEKSRLLSDRFSAERPKGSFSTLEIQRTEQGDSAMYLCASSFPDQPQHFGDGTRLSIL.